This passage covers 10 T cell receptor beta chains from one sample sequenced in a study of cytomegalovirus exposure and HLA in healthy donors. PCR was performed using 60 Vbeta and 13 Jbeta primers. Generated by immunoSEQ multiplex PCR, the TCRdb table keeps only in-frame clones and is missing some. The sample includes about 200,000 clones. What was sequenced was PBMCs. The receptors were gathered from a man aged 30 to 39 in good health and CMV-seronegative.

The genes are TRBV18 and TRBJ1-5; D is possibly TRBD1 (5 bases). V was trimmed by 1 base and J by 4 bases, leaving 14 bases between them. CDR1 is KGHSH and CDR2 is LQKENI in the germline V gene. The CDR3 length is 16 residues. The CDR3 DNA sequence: TGTGCCAGCTCACCACTGTCCGCGGGGGGAAATCAGCCCCAGCATTTT. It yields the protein CASSPLSAGGNQPQHF.

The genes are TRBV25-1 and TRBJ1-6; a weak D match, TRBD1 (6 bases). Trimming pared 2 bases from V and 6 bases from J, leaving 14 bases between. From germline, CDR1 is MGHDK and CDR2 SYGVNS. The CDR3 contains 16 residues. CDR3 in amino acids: CASSEPTGSLNSPLHF. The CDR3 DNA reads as TGTGCCAGCAGTGAACCTACAGGGTCTCTTAATTCACCCCTCCACTTT.

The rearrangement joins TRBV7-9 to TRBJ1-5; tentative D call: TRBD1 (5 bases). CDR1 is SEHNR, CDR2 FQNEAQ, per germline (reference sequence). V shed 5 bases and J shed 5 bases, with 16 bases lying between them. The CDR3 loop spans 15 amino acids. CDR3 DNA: TGTGCCAGCAGCCCAGACGGGGGGATCTATCAGCCCCAGCATTTT. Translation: CASSPDGGIYQPQHF.

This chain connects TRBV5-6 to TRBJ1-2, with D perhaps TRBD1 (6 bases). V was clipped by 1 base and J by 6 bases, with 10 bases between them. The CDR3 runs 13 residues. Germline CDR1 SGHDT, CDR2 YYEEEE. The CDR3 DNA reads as TGTGCCAGCAGCTTGACAGGGCAGGATGGCTACACCTTC. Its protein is CASSLTGQDGYTF.

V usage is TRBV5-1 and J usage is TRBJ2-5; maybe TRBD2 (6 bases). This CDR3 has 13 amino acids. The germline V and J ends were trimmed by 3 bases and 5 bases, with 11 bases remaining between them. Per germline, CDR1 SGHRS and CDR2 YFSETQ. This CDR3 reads CASSWWGVETQYF. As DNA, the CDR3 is TGCGCCAGCAGCTGGTGGGGGGTGGAGACCCAGTACTTC. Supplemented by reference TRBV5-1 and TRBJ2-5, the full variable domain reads KAGVTQTPRYLIKTRGQQVTLSCSPISGHRSVSWYQQTPGQGLQFLFEYFSETQRNKGNFPGRFSGRQFSNSRSEMNVSTLELGDSALYLCASSWWGVETQYFGPGTRLLVL.

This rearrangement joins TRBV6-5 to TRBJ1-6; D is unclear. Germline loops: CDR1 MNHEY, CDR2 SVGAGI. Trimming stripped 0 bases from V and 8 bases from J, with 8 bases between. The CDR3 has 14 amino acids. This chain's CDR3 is CASSYSNPDSPLHF. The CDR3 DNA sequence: TGTGCCAGCAGTTACTCGAATCCGGATTCACCCCTCCACTTT.

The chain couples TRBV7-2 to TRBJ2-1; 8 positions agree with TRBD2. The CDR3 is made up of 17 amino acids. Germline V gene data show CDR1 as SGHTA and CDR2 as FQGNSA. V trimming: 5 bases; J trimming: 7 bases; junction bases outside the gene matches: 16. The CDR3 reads CASSPQRGGLLRNEQFF. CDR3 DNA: TGTGCCAGCAGCCCCCAACGGGGGGGCCTCCTACGGAATGAGCAGTTCTTC.

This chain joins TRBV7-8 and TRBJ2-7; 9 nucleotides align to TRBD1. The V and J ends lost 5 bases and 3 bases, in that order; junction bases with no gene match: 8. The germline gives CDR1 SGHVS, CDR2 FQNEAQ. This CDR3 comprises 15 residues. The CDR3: CASSVQGAEGYEQYF. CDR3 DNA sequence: TGTGCCAGCAGCGTACAGGGGGCGGAAGGCTACGAGCAGTACTTC. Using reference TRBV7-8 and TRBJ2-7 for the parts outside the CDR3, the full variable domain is GAGVSQSPRYKVAKRGQDVALRCDPISGHVSLFWYQQALGQGPEFLTYFQNEAQLDKSGLPSDRFFAERPEGSVSTLKIQRTQQEDSAVYLCASSVQGAEGYEQYFGPGTRLTVT.

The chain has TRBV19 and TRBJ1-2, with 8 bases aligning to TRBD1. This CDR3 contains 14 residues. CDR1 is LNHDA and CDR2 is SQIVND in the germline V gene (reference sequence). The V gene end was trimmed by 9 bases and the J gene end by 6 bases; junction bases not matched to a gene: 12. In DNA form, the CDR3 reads TGTGCCAGCCGACCCGCCGGACAGGGCCATGGCTACACCTTC. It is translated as CASRPAGQGHGYTF.

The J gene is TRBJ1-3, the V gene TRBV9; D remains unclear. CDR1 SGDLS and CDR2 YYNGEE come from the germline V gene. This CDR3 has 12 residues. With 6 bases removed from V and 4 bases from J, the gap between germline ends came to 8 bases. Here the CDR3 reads CASNRVGNTIYF. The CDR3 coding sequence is TGTGCCAGCAACAGAGTCGGAAACACCATATATTTT.